The clone carrying this T cell receptor beta chain has ten or more counts. Its ends do not fully match the called genes, so a read error is possible. This specimen belongs to a study of T-cell reconstitution after alpha-beta-depleted transplantation in children. This CDR3 has 14 residues. In germline, CDR1 is SGHRS, CDR2 YFSETQ. The TCRbeta library incorporated unique molecular identifiers. MiXCR, run by TCRdb on the PCR reads, gives a single entry per CDR3 protein. The sample holds some 550,000 distinct CDR3 sequences, about 17% seen once. This specimen consisted of PBMCs from the stem cell graft donor, obtained from the stem cell graft. J is TRBJ2-3 and V is TRBV5-1; TRBD2 agrees at 12 bases. The TCR comes from a human donor who donated a stem cell graft to a child with acute lymphoblastic leukemia. The DNA of the CDR3 is TGTGCCAGCAGCCTAGCGGGAGGGGCAGATACGCAGTATTTT. Residues: CASSLAGGADTQYF.